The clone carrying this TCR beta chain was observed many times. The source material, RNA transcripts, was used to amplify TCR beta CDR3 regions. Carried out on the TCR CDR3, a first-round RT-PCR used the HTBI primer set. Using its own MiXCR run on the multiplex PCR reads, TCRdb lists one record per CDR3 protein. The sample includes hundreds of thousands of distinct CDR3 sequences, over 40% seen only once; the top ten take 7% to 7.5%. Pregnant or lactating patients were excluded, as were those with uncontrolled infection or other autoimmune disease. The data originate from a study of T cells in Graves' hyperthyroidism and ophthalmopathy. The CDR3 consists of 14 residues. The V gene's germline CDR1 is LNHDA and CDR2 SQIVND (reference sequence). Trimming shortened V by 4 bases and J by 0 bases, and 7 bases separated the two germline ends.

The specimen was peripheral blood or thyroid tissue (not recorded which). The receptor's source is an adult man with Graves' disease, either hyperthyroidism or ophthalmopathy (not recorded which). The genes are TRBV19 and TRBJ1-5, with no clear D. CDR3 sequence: CASSKTDSNQPQHF. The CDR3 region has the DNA TGTGCCAGTAGTAAGACGGATAGCAATCAGCCCCAGCATTTT.